The T cell receptor (beta chain) under discussion was sequenced for a study of a mutant IDH1 vaccine in newly diagnosed glioma. The length of the CDR3 is 16 residues. The V end was cut by 2 bases, the J end by 0 bases, with 13 bases between. CDR1 is SEHNR and CDR2 is FQNEAQ in the germline V gene (reference sequence). Time point described: week 11, during vaccination. Every single dose of the vaccine, 300 ug of mutant IDH1 20-mer peptide, came with topical imiquimod. About this clone: What it binds is not known.

Generated by immunoSEQ multiplex PCR, the TCRdb table keeps only in-frame clones and is missing some. This table has tens of thousands of clones, approximately 79% appearing once. V and J are TRBV7-9 and TRBJ1-2; TRBD1 is a possible D gene (6 bases). This sample comprised PBMCs, obtained from a glioma patient whose treatment included an IDH1 peptide vaccine. The receptor comes from a man aged 35-49 years with glioma. The CDR3 sequence: CASSLRSDRANYGYTF. The CDR3 coding sequence is TGTGCCAGCAGCTTACGGTCGGACAGAGCTAACTATGGCTACACCTTC.